The clone carrying this T cell receptor (beta chain) appeared many times. As yet, its antigen is unknown. Being off target in a library aimed at alpha chains, this beta chain has a size of little meaning. This entry is derived from a study of spatial heterogeneity in lung cancer. Study at large: Compared with alpha-chain sequences, beta-chain sequences were consistently detected in greater numbers.

Every TCR cDNA molecule bore a unique molecular identifier. MiXCR, applied by TCRdb to the 5' RACE reads, yields one record per CDR3 protein. In the table there are fewer than 10,000 distinct CDR3 sequences, less than 9% of which are singletons. As to time point: sample taken at primary tumor resection. Unsorted tumor, nontumor lung tissue or cryopreserved PBMC supplied the whole RNA. Study-wide findings and caveats: Tumor mutation counts were tracked by expanded intratumoral alpha and beta TCR counts. There was tracking of ubiquitous and regional nonsynonymous mutations by the respective counts of ubiquitous and regional expanded TCRs.

Germline loops: CDR1 MDHEN, CDR2 SYDVKM. The CDR3 contains 17 residues. The V end lost 8 bases, the J end lost 3 bases, and 20 bases lay between the germline ends. This clonotype was obtained from a female donor with early-stage non-small cell lung cancer. The V call is TRBV28, the J call TRBJ2-6; possibly TRBD2 for D (7 bases). The source material was lung tumor tissue, sampled at surgery. CDR3 sequence: CASGGWRESGGANVLTF. CDR3 DNA sequence: TGTGCCAGCGGGGGCTGGCGGGAGTCAGGTGGGGCCAACGTCCTGACTTTC.